This T cell receptor (beta chain) was identified in a study of blood T cell repertoires in COVID-19. The trim removed 4 bases at V and 4 bases at J, leaving 8 bases unmatched. This CDR3 comprises 15 residues. CDR1 and CDR2 (germline): SGHRS, YFSETQ. This table comes from immunoSEQ multiplex PCR, and its TCRdb copy is limited to in-frame clones, with some not included. The table lists roughly 130,000 clones, roughly four fifths of them singletons, with approximately 10% in the top ten. Sequencing was carried out using PBMCs or T cells enriched from blood (not recorded which). The receptor was derived from a man in his fifties who had recovered from COVID-19. J is TRBJ1-2 and V is TRBV5-1; TRBD1 matches 9 bases. Here the CDR3 reads CASSTDRGGGYGYTF. The CDR3 bases are TGCGCCAGCAGCACGGACAGGGGCGGGGGCTATGGCTACACCTTC.